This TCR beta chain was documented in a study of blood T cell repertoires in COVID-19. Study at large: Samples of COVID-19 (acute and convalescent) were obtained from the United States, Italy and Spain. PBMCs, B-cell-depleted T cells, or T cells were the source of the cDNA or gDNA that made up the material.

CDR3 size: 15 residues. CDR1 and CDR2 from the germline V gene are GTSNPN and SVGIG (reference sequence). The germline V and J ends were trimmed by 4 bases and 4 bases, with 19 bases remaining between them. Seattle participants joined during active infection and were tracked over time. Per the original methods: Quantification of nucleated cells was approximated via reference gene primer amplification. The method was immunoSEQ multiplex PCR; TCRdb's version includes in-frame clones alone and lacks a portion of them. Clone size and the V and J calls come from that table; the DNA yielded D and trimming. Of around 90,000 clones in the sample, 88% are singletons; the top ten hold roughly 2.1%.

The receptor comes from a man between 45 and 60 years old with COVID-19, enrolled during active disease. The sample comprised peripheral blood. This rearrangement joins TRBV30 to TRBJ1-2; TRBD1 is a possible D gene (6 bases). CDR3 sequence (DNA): TGTGCCTGGAAAAAACAGGGAGGGAAGATCTATGGCTACACCTTC. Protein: CAWKKQGGKIYGYTF. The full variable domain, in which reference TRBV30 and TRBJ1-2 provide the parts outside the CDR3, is SQTIHQWPATLVQPVGSPLSLECTVEGTSNPNLYWYRQAAGRGLQLLFYSVGIGQISSEVPQNLSASRPQDRQFILSSKKLLLSDSGFYLCAWKKQGGKIYGYTFGSGTRLTVV.